The 10 T cell receptor beta chains below were found in one sample sequenced in a study of shared clonotypes between healthy human individuals. Sequencing used immunoSEQ multiplex PCR; TCRdb keeps in-frame clones, though not all of them. This table holds about 1.1 million clones, around 82% found once. The material sequenced was memory CD4+ T cells from PBMCs. Subset defined: CD45RA-negative fraction. These receptors all stem from a young man in good health. Some clones in this sample may be carry-over from other donors' samples.

This chain links TRBV5-6 with TRBJ1-1; D is perhaps TRBD1 (5 bases). The CDR3 runs to 14 residues. V was trimmed by 2 bases and J by 3 bases, leaving 11 bases between them. Germline V lookup: CDR1 SGHDT, CDR2 YYEEEE. CDR3 loop: CASSLRGGDTEAFF. CDR3 DNA sequence: TGTGCCAGCAGCTTACGGGGGGGTGACACTGAAGCTTTCTTT. The variable domain in full, with the rest retrieved from reference TRBV5-6 and TRBJ1-1, is DAGVTQSPTHLIKTRGQQVTLRCSPKSGHDTVSWYQQALGQGPQFIFQYYEEEERQRGNFPDRFSGHQFPNYSSELNVNALLLGDSALYLCASSLRGGDTEAFFGQGTRLTVV.

As regards this clone: A clone one base away is much larger, so this may be a read error. At the DNA level, this CDR3 is encoded by other sequences in the same sample as well. V and J are TRBV7-3 and TRBJ2-2; D not certain. CDR1 is SGHTA, CDR2 FQGTGA, per germline. The CDR3 has 13 residues. Trimming removed 3 bases at V and 1 base at J, with 3 bases between. The CDR3 loop is CASSFRNTGELFF. CDR3 coding DNA: TGTGCCAGCAGCTTCCGGAACACCGGGGAGCTGTTTTTT.

The sample holds a few counts of this clone. This chain links TRBV18 with TRBJ1-1; TRBD1 matches at 10 bases. The CDR3 runs 14 residues. The germline CDR1 and CDR2 sequences are KGHSH and LQKENI. Germline trimming cut 6 bases from V and 7 bases from J; bases unmatched to any gene: 8. The CDR3 reads CASSQSGQGGEAFF. DNA for the CDR3: TGTGCCAGCTCGCAGAGCGGACAGGGGGGTGAAGCTTTCTTT.

This clone was observed a few times. The chain combines TRBV9 with TRBJ1-4; no clear D gene. Trimming pared 2 bases from V and 7 bases from J, leaving 15 bases between. Per the germline V gene, CDR1 is SGDLS and CDR2 is YYNGEE. This CDR3 region has 15 residues. Here the CDR3 reads CASSVLGGWTEKLFF. CDR3 DNA: TGTGCCAGCAGCGTCCTCGGAGGGTGGACTGAAAAACTGTTTTTT.

The chain links TRBV11-2 to TRBJ2-2; D is unclear. The CDR3 is made up of 14 amino acids. The V and J ends lost 5 bases and 5 bases respectively, with 12 bases between them. Germline V gives CDR1 SGHAT, CDR2 FQNNGV. In nucleotides, the CDR3 is TGTGCCAGCAGCCGCGTCGGCCGGACCGGGGAGCTGTTTTTT. Translating gives CASSRVGRTGELFF.

The V and J genes are TRBV5-1 and TRBJ1-1; unclear D gene. V was cut by 0 bases and J by 1 base, with 10 bases left in between. Per the germline V gene, CDR1 is SGHRS and CDR2 is YFSETQ. The CDR3 contains 15 residues. This CDR3 is CASSLEGRKNTEAFF. Written as DNA, the CDR3 is TGCGCCAGCAGCTTGGAGGGCAGAAAGAACACTGAAGCTTTCTTT.

The DNA for the CDR3 is TGTGCCAGCAAACCCTGGACAGGGGGCGATCAGCCCCAGCATTTT. Translating gives CASKPWTGGDQPQHF. The chain combines TRBV27 with TRBJ1-5; 11 bases fit TRBD1. Per the germline V gene, CDR1 is MNHEY and CDR2 is SMNVEV (reference sequence). V trimming: 7 bases; J trimming: 5 bases; junction bases outside the gene matches: 7. The CDR3 has 15 residues.

This chain joins TRBV10-1 and TRBJ2-3; 8 bases match TRBD1. V shed 4 bases, J shed 2 bases, and the junction held 17 bases outside the gene matches. The CDR3 spans 19 residues. Germline CDR1 and CDR2: WNHNN and SYGVQD (reference sequence). The CDR3 region has the DNA TGCGCCAGCAGTGCGGACAGATCGGACAGGGAAGGGTTCACAGATACGCAGTATTTT. Translated, it gives CASSADRSDREGFTDTQYF.

The CDR3, as DNA: TGTGCCAGCAGCCTGAGGTCGGGAGGGGAGCTCAATGAGCAGTTCTTC. Translating it yields CASSLRSGGELNEQFF. The chain employs TRBV28 and TRBJ2-1; 8 positions match TRBD2. Looked up from germline, CDR1 is MDHEN and CDR2 is SYDVKM. The CDR3 length is 16 residues. Trimming cost V 6 bases and J 6 bases; bases outside gene matches: 13.

The rearrangement joins TRBV5-1 to TRBJ2-7, with D possibly TRBD1 on 5 matching bases. The CDR3 has 14 residues. The V end was cut by 0 bases, the J end by 2 bases, with 9 bases between. Germline loops: CDR1 SGHRS, CDR2 YFSETQ. The CDR3 DNA follows: TGCGCCAGCAGCTTGGACGGACAAACCTACGAGCAGTACTTC. The encoded protein is CASSLDGQTYEQYF.